This TCR beta chain is from a study of blood T cell repertoires in COVID-19. Turning to the study itself: Samples came from the United States, Italy and Spain, spanning acute and convalescent COVID-19. Sources were T cells, B-cell-depleted T cells, or PBMCs; the material itself was cDNA or gDNA.

Original processing methods: Nucleated cell number was recorded as an estimate derived from reference gene primer amplification. Some clones are missing from TCRdb's copy, which holds only in-frame ones; the method was immunoSEQ multiplex PCR. V and J calls and clone size are given by that table; D and trimming were obtained from the DNA. The sample shows 150,000 to 200,000 clones, 86% of them seen only once. The CDR3 contains 15 residues. Germline CDR1 is SGHAT and CDR2 is FQNNGV. Between the trimmed V and J ends, which lost 1 base and 2 bases, there was a span of 11 bases. This TCR came from a woman aged 25 to 39 with active or convalescent COVID-19. The specimen sequenced was peripheral blood. V is TRBV11-2 and J is TRBJ1-1; possibly TRBD1 for D (6 bases). As DNA, the CDR3 is TGTGCCAGCAGCTTAGGGCCAGGGGTAAACACTGAAGCTTTCTTT. It is translated as CASSLGPGVNTEAFF.